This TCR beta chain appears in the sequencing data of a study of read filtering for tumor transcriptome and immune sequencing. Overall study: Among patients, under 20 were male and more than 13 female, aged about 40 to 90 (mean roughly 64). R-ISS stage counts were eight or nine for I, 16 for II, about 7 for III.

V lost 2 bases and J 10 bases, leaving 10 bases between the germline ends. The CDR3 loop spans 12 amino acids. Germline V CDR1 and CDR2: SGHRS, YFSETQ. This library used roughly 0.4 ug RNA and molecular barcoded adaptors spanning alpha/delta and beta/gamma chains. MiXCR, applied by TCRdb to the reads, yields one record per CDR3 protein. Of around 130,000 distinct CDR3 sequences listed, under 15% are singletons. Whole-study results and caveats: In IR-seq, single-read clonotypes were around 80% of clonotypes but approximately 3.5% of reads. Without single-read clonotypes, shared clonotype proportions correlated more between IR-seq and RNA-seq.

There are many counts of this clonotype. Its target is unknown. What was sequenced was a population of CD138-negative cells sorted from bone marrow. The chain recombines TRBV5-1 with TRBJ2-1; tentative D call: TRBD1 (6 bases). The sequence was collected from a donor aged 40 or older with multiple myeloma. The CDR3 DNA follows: TGCGCCAGCAGCTTCCGGGACACCGAGCAGTTCTTC. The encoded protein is CASSFRDTEQFF.